Presented here are 13 T cell receptor beta chains from one specimen sequenced in a study of T-cell memory formation after mild COVID-19. TCRdb reprocessed the 5' RACE reads via MiXCR and lists one record per CDR3 protein. Of about 140,000 distinct CDR3 sequences in the sample, 13% to 15% were seen once. The sequencing sample was made of PBMCs or a T cell subset sorted from them (not recorded which). The receptors were sampled from an adult woman who had mild COVID-19 (a few samples of this study predate the infection). Cell type and time point are not known.

This clonotype was found a few times. The rearrangement uses TRBV7-9 and TRBJ2-1; no firm D call. This CDR3 spans 15 amino acids. Trimming shortened V by 0 bases and J by 2 bases, and 8 bases separated the two germline ends. In germline, CDR1 is SEHNR, CDR2 FQNEAQ (reference sequence). The CDR3 protein is CASSLALGTYNEQFF. The DNA for the CDR3 is TGTGCCAGCAGCTTAGCTTTAGGGACCTACAATGAGCAGTTCTTC.

V gene TRBV7-2 combines with J gene TRBJ2-3; D is possibly TRBD2 (5 bases). V dropped 4 bases and J dropped 3 bases, with 11 bases sitting between them. The CDR3 extends over 14 amino acids. Germline V CDR1 and CDR2: SGHTA, FQGNSA. CDR3 DNA: TGTGCCAGCAGCTCTCTTGGGAGTACAGATACGCAGTATTTT. The encoded protein is CASSSLGSTDTQYF.

This clonotype has just a few counts. This chain links TRBV4-1 with TRBJ2-1; a weak D match, TRBD1 (6 bases). The V and J ends lost 4 bases and 9 bases respectively, with 16 bases between them. The CDR3 covers 14 residues. Germline V gene data show CDR1 as MGHRA and CDR2 as YSYEKL. This CDR3 reads CASSLGHPGGEQFF. The CDR3 DNA follows: TGCGCCAGCAGCCTGGGACACCCAGGTGGTGAGCAGTTCTTC.

J is TRBJ2-1 and V is TRBV4-2; D could derive from TRBD1 or TRBD2 (5 bases each). V was trimmed by 2 bases and J by 6 bases, leaving 23 bases between them. Germline values: CDR1 LGHNA, CDR2 YNFKEQ. CDR3 length: 18 residues. DNA of the CDR3: TGTGCCAGCAGCCAAAGTCATTCCGGGACCCTCCCAGGCAATGAGCAGTTCTTC. Protein: CASSQSHSGTLPGNEQFF.

This clonotype was counted at least ten times. The chain has TRBV20-1 and TRBJ2-7; tentatively, D is TRBD1 (5 bases). This CDR3 is 13 amino acids long. Germline V gene lookup returns CDR1 DFQATT and CDR2 SNEGSKA (reference sequence). Between the trimmed V and J ends, which lost 3 bases and 6 bases, there was a span of 15 bases. CDR3 DNA sequence: TGCAGTGCTAGGGGAAAGGGGTCGATCGAGCAGTACTTC. Protein: CSARGKGSIEQYF.

This chain joins TRBV7-6 and TRBJ2-1; D is uncertain. The germline V and J ends were trimmed by 4 bases and 6 bases, with 13 bases remaining between them. CDR1 and CDR2 (germline): SGHVS, FNYEAQ. The CDR3 covers 14 residues. The CDR3 sequence: CASSSLGSSNEQFF. CDR3 coding DNA: TGTGCCAGCAGCTCCCTCGGATCAAGCAATGAGCAGTTCTTC.

This clonotype appeared many times. The chain has TRBV5-5 and TRBJ2-3; 8 bases line up with TRBD2. CDR3 length equals 14 residues. Germline trimming cut 5 bases from V and 3 bases from J; bases unmatched to any gene: 5. Germline values: CDR1 SGHKS, CDR2 YYEKEE (reference sequence). The CDR3 coding sequence is TGTGCCAGCAGACCTATAGCGGGGACAGATACGCAGTATTTT. Encoded protein: CASRPIAGTDTQYF.

J is TRBJ2-5 and V is TRBV20-1; D assignment may be TRBD1 or TRBD2 (6 bases each). V was pared by 5 bases and J by 4 bases, with 14 bases between. The CDR3 runs 13 residues. From germline, CDR1 is DFQATT and CDR2 SNEGSKA (reference sequence). The CDR3 region has the DNA TGCAGTGCTCCGGTTGGGGGGCGAGAGACCCAGTACTTC. Translation gives CSAPVGGRETQYF.

This clonotype was counted ten times or more. The V call is TRBV27, the J call TRBJ2-3; unclear D gene. Germline V gene data show CDR1 as MNHEY and CDR2 as SMNVEV (reference sequence). The V gene lost 6 bases and the J gene lost 4 bases, with 8 bases spanning the gap. The CDR3 has 12 amino acids. CDR3 in DNA: TGTGCCAGCAGATCCCGATCAGATACGCAGTATTTT. Translating it yields CASRSRSDTQYF.

The chain employs TRBV7-8 and TRBJ1-2, with TRBD1 matching 7 bases. Per the germline V gene, CDR1 is SGHVS and CDR2 is FQNEAQ. J gave up 1 base and V 1 base, and 12 bases lay outside the gene matches. The CDR3 length is 18 residues. For the CDR3, the DNA is TGTGCCAGCAGCTTAGAGAGGTCTGGGACAGTCATTAACTATGGCTACACCTTC. This translates into CASSLERSGTVINYGYTF.

This clonotype came up a few times. This rearrangement joins TRBV4-1 to TRBJ1-2; D might be TRBD1 (5 bases). Between the trimmed V and J ends, which lost 5 bases and 4 bases, there was a span of 8 bases. The CDR3 contains 12 residues. The germline V gene encodes CDR1 MGHRA and CDR2 YSYEKL. The CDR3 bases are TGCGCCAGCAGCATGGGACGCTATGGCTACACCTTC. It codes for CASSMGRYGYTF.

This clonotype has a handful of counts. The V and J genes are TRBV10-2 and TRBJ1-2; tentatively, D is TRBD1 (5 bases). The CDR3 covers 11 residues. The germline CDR1 and CDR2 sequences are WSHSY and SAAADI. Trimming took off 9 bases at V and 4 bases at J, with 9 bases between the two ends. The CDR3 here is CASTGPYGYTF. DNA of the CDR3: TGCGCCAGTACGGGGCCCTATGGCTACACCTTC.

The rearrangement links TRBV7-9 to TRBJ2-7; D unclear. The germline V gene encodes CDR1 SEHNR and CDR2 FQNEAQ (reference sequence). The V gene lost 3 bases and the J gene lost 2 bases, with 8 bases spanning the gap. The CDR3 sequence is 13 residues long. The CDR3 here is CASSFQSTYEQYF. DNA for the CDR3: TGTGCCAGCAGCTTTCAGAGTACCTACGAGCAGTACTTC. Full variable domain (outside the CDR3, taken from reference TRBV7-9 and TRBJ2-7): DTGVSQNPRHKITKRGQNVTFRCDPISEHNRLYWYRQTLGQGPEFLTYFQNEAQLEKSRLLSDRFSAERPKGSFSTLEIQRTEQGDSAMYLCASSFQSTYEQYFGPGTRLTVT.